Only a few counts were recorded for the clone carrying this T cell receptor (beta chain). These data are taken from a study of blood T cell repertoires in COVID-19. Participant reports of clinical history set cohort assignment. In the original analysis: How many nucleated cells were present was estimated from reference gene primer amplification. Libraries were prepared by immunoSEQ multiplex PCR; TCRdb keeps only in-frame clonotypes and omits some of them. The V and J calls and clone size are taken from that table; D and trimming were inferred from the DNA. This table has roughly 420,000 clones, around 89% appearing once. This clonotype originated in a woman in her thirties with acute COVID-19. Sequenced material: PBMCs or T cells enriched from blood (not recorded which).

In DNA, the CDR3 is TGTGCCAGTAGTATCACTTGGGCGGACAGAGGGAACACTGAAGCTTTCTTT. Its translation is CASSITWADRGNTEAFF. V is TRBV19 and J is TRBJ1-1, with D maybe TRBD1 (6 bases). V lost 3 bases and J 1 base, leaving 18 bases between the germline ends. The CDR3 sequence is 17 residues long. From germline, CDR1 is LNHDA and CDR2 SQIVND (reference sequence).